This TCR beta chain originates from a study of blood T cell repertoires in COVID-19. About the research overall: There were acute and convalescent COVID-19 samples, and they came from the United States, Italy and Spain.

Per the germline V gene, CDR1 is SNHLY and CDR2 is FYNNEI. With 5 bases removed from V and 3 bases from J, the gap between germline ends came to 7 bases. This CDR3 has 12 residues. Per the study methods: Cell counts per sample came from amplifying reference gene primers. The repertoire was sequenced with immunoSEQ multiplex PCR; TCRdb's copy has only in-frame clones and lacks some. V and J calls plus clone size are reproduced from that table; the DNA served to infer D and trimming. The data hold approximately 210,000 clones, with approximately 80% observed a single time. In its sample, this clone was seen a few times. The participants were between roughly 18 and 100 years old and came from under 25 US areas.

The sample taken for sequencing was PBMCs or T cells enriched from blood (not recorded which). This sequence joins TRBV2 and TRBJ1-1; no firm D call. The sequence was obtained from a woman in her fifties or sixties who had recovered from COVID-19. DNA for the CDR3: TGTGCCAGCAGTACCGGGTACACTGAAGCTTTCTTT. This gives the protein CASSTGYTEAFF.